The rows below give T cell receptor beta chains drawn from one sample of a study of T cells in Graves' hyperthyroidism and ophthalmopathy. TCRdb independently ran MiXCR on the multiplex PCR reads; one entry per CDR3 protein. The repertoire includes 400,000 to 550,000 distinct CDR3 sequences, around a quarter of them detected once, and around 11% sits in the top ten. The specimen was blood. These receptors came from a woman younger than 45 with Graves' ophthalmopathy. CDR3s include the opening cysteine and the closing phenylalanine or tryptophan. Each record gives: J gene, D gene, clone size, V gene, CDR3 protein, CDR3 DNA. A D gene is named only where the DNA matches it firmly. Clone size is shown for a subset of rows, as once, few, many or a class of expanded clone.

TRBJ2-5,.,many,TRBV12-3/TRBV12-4,CASSLTPSETQYF,TGTGCCAGCAGTTTGACCCCCTCCGAGACCCAGTACTTC
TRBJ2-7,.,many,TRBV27,CASRSEAHAYEQYF,TGTGCCAGCAGGAGCGAGGCTCATGCCTACGAGCAGTACTTC
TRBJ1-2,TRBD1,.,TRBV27,CASSLPGTGTNYGYTF,TGTGCCAGCAGTTTACCCGGGACAGGGACTAACTATGGCTACACCTTC
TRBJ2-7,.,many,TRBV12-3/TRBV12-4,CASRRNYEQYF,TGTGCCAGCAGGCGTAACTACGAGCAGTACTTC
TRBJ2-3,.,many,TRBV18,CASSPQGSTDTQYF,TGTGCCAGCTCACCGCAGGGGAGCACAGATACGCAGTATTTT
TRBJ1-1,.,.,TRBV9,CASSVVGGLNTEAFF,TGTGCCAGCAGCGTAGTGGGGGGCCTGAACACTGAAGCTTTCTTT
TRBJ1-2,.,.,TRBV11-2,CASSLSRATNYGYTF,TGTGCCAGCAGCTTATCAAGGGCCACTAACTATGGCTACACCTTC
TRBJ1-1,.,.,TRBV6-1,CASRAPMMTEAFF,TGTGCCAGCAGGGCCCCAATGATGACTGAAGCTTTCTTT
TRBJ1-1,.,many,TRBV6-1,CASSEQGFTEAFF,TGTGCCAGCAGTGAGCAAGGGTTCACTGAAGCTTTCTTT
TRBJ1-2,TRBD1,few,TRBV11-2,CASSLGPYRGRLYGYTF,TGTGCCAGCAGCTTAGGACCCTACAGGGGGCGCTTATATGGCTACACCTTC
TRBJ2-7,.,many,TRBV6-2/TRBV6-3,CASSRYSEQYF,TGTGCCAGCAGCAGGTACAGCGAGCAGTACTTC
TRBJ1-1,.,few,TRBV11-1,CASSLQLGNTEAFF,TGTGCCAGCAGCTTGCAGCTCGGGAACACTGAAGCTTTCTTT
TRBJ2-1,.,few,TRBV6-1,CASSNLRGIPFDEQFF,TGTGCCAGCAGCAATCTTAGGGGGATTCCATTCGATGAGCAGTTCTTC
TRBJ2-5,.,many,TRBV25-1,CASSPKRTEETQYF,TGTGCCAGCAGTCCTAAAAGGACGGAAGAGACCCAGTACTTC
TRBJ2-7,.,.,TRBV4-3,CASSQDLGPADYEQYF,TGCGCCAGCAGCCAAGATCTGGGACCAGCGGACTACGAGCAGTACTTC
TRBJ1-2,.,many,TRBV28,CASSSQDSHGYTF,TGTGCCAGCAGTTCGCAGGACAGTCATGGCTACACCTTC
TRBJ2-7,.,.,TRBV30,CAWSGVLMSSYEQYF,TGTGCCTGGAGCGGGGTGCTAATGAGCTCCTACGAGCAGTACTTC
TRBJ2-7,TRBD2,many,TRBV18,CASSPGLAGTSSYEQYF,TGTGCCAGCTCACCAGGACTAGCGGGGACCTCAAGCTACGAGCAGTACTTC
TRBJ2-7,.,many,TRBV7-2,CASSLNLRREQYF,TGTGCCAGCAGCTTAAATCTCCGAAGGGAGCAGTACTTC
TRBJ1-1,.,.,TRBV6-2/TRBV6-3,CASSTEPNTEAFF,TGTGCCAGCAGCACAGAGCCGAACACTGAAGCTTTCTTT
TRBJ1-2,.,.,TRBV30,CARMWTVGYTF,TGTGCCCGGATGTGGACGGTGGGCTACACCTTC
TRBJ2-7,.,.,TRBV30,CAWSVEQFYEQYF,TGTGCCTGGAGTGTAGAACAATTCTACGAGCAGTACTTC
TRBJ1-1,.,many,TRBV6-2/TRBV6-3,CASSTPVGHNTEAFF,TGTGCCAGCAGTACTCCGGTGGGACATAACACTGAAGCTTTCTTT
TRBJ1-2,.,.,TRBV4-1,CASSQDMGNYGYTF,TGCGCCAGCAGCCAAGATATGGGAAACTATGGCTACACCTTC
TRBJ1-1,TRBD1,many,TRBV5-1,CASSARDRGTEAFF,TGCGCCAGCAGCGCCCGGGACAGGGGGACTGAAGCTTTCTTT
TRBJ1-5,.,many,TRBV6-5,CASSYSGSGLQPQHF,TGTGCCAGCAGTTACTCTGGGTCGGGGTTACAGCCCCAGCATTTT
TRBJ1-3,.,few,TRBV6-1,CASRVAGTSGNTIYF,TGTGCCAGCAGAGTTGCCGGGACATCTGGAAACACCATATATTTT
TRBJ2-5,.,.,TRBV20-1,CSAPLGLRVQETQYF,TGCAGTGCTCCCCTGGGACTGCGCGTCCAAGAGACCCAGTACTTC
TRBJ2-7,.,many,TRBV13,CASRTRGRNVEQYF,TGTGCCAGCCGCACCAGGGGTCGTAACGTCGAGCAGTACTTC
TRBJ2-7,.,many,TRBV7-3,CASSPPGWGVWGEQYF,TGTGCCAGCAGCCCCCCAGGGTGGGGGGTATGGGGGGAGCAGTACTTC
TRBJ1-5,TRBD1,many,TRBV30,CAWSPTGTGRQPQHF,TGTGCCTGGAGTCCCACCGGGACAGGGCGTCAGCCCCAGCATTTT
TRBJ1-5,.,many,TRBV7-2,CASSFPPYQPQHF,TGTGCCAGCAGCTTCCCCCCTTATCAGCCCCAGCATTTT
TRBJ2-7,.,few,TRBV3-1,CASRAAESSYEQYF,TGTGCCAGCAGAGCGGCGGAAAGCTCCTACGAGCAGTACTTC
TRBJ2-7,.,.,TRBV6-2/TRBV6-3,CASSQLSVSYEQYF,TGTGCCAGCAGCCAATTGTCAGTGTCCTACGAGCAGTACTTC
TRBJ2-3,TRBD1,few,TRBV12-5,CASGLAKPGQGNQPQYF,TGTGCTAGTGGTTTGGCGAAACCGGGACAGGGGAATCAGCCCCAGTATTTT
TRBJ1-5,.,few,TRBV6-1,CASSEAGNQPQHF,TGTGCCAGCAGTGAGGCAGGCAATCAGCCCCAGCATTTT